What follows are 14 T cell receptor beta chains derived from one specimen sequenced in a study of molecular identifiers for immune sequencing clone quantification. TCRdb used MiXCR to reprocess the PCR reads, holding one entry per CDR3 protein. The sample lists about 640,000 distinct CDR3 sequences, around 20% seen once, with approximately 0.9% in the top ten. Input material: naive CD8+ T cells from blood, with Jurkat cell RNA spiked in. Indicated subset: FACS-sorted CD8+CD4-CCR7+CD45RA+ naive T cells. These receptors originate from a human donor in good health. Some libraries in this study had Jurkat cell RNA spiked in.

Points on this clonotype: Being one base from a much bigger clone, this may be a read error. The chain recombines TRBV6-2 or TRBV6-3 with TRBJ1-5; D unclear. This CDR3 spans 13 amino acids. Trimming pared 8 bases from V and 2 bases from J, leaving 10 bases between. In germline, CDR1 is MNHEY, CDR2 SVGEGT. The CDR3 spells CASASHGNQPQHF. The CDR3 nucleotides are TGTGCCAGCGCGTCCCATGGCAATCAGCCCCAGCATTTT.

This clonotype was seen ten or more times. The rearrangement joins TRBV29-1 to TRBJ2-2; D not resolved. The V gene's germline CDR1 is SQVTM and CDR2 ANQGSEA. The ends were cut back, 5 bases at V and 6 bases at J, with 10 bases in the middle. This CDR3 has 12 residues. CDR3 protein: CSVSVLPGELFF. For the CDR3, the DNA is TGCAGCGTTTCTGTTCTACCCGGGGAGCTGTTTTTT.

J is TRBJ2-7 and V is TRBV19; no definite D call. Germline V gene lookup returns CDR1 LNHDA and CDR2 SQIVND (reference sequence). V lost 5 bases, J lost 3 bases, and 11 bases lay in between. The CDR3 contains 13 residues. The CDR3 DNA reads TGTGCCAGTAGTGCGTCTTACAACTACGAGCAGTACTTC. This translates into CASSASYNYEQYF. The variable domain in full, completed from reference TRBV19 and TRBJ2-7, reads DGGITQSPKYLFRKEGQNVTLSCEQNLNHDAMYWYRQDPGQGLRLIYYSQIVNDFQKGDIAEGYSVSREKKESFPLTVTSAQKNPTAFYLCASSASYNYEQYFGPGTRLTVT.

This clonotype was picked up many times. This chain links TRBV5-8 with TRBJ2-7; D not certain. This CDR3 spans 19 amino acids. V dropped 0 bases and J dropped 0 bases, with 22 bases sitting between them. Germline CDR1 SGHTS, CDR2 YDEGEE. This chain's CDR3 is CASSLEGRLDLFNSYEQYF. CDR3 bases: TGTGCCAGCAGCTTGGAGGGCAGATTAGACCTCTTCAACTCCTACGAGCAGTACTTC.

The genes are TRBV27 and TRBJ2-3; possibly TRBD2 for D (6 bases). V gave up 2 bases and J gave up 1 base, with 13 bases separating them. CDR1 is MNHEY and CDR2 is SMNVEV in the germline V gene (reference sequence). This CDR3 contains 16 residues. The CDR3 here is CASSLIGGKGTDTQYF. The CDR3 DNA sequence: TGTGCCAGCAGTTTAATAGGCGGGAAGGGCACAGATACGCAGTATTTT.

This clonotype came up a few times. The genes are TRBV9 and TRBJ1-2; 7 positions match TRBD1. J was trimmed by 3 bases and V by 6 bases; bases with no gene match: 5. Looked up from germline, CDR1 is SGDLS and CDR2 is YYNGEE. The CDR3 extends over 13 amino acids. The chain's CDR3 is CASTGGADYGYTF. Here the CDR3 DNA reads TGTGCCAGCACAGGGGGGGCCGACTATGGCTACACCTTC.

The rearrangement uses TRBV2 and TRBJ2-1, with D possibly being TRBD2 (5 bases). The CDR3 length is 15 residues. Germline CDR1 SNHLY, CDR2 FYNNEI. Trimming removed 2 bases at V and 2 bases at J, with 10 bases between. The CDR3 DNA reads TGTGCCAGCAGTGAATGGCGGGCAGCCTACAATGAGCAGTTCTTC. Translated: CASSEWRAAYNEQFF.

This clonotype was seen more than once but under ten times. This sequence joins TRBV6-2 or TRBV6-3 and TRBJ1-1; TRBD1 is a possible D gene (6 bases). Germline assignment: CDR1 MNHEY and CDR2 SVGEGT. The CDR3 is made up of 14 amino acids. V was cut by 6 bases and J by 0 bases, with 11 bases left in between. In DNA, the CDR3 is TGTGCCAGCAGCCGCTGGGACATGAACACTGAAGCTTTCTTT. It translates to CASSRWDMNTEAFF.

For this clonotype: A much larger clone lies a single base off, so this may be a read error. CDR3 coding DNA: TGTGCCAGCGGCCCCATCACTTCTGGTGAAAAACTGTTTTTT. As protein: CASGPITSGEKLFF. The chain links TRBV7-9 to TRBJ1-4; no clear D. Germline CDR1 is SEHNR and CDR2 is FQNEAQ (reference sequence). V lost 8 bases to trimming and J lost 7 bases, with 17 bases between them. This CDR3 is 14 amino acids long. The full variable domain, with the rest looked up from reference TRBV7-9 and TRBJ1-4, is DTGVSQNPRHKITKRGQNVTFRCDPISEHNRLYWYRQTLGQGPEFLTYFQNEAQLEKSRLLSDRFSAERPKGSFSTLEIQRTEQGDSAMYLCASGPITSGEKLFFGSGTQLSVL.

This clonotype has a handful of counts. The gene calls are TRBV7-6 and TRBJ2-1, with TRBD2 as a possible D gene (5 bases). This CDR3 contains 17 residues. V dropped 1 base and J dropped 9 bases, with 22 bases sitting between them. Germline V gives CDR1 SGHVS, CDR2 FNYEAQ. This chain's CDR3 is CASSLGSWRFSEGEQFF. CDR3 in DNA: TGTGCCAGCAGCTTAGGAAGTTGGAGATTCTCTGAGGGTGAGCAGTTCTTC. The entire variable domain, with the rest obtained from reference TRBV7-6 and TRBJ2-1, is as follows: GAGVSQSPRYKVTKRGQDVALRCDPISGHVSLYWYRQALGQGPEFLTYFNYEAQQDKSGLPNDRFSAERPEGSISTLTIQRTEQRDSAMYRCASSLGSWRFSEGEQFFGPGTRLTVL.

CDR3 region: CASSPGTGARGNIQYF. CDR3 nucleotide sequence: TGTGCCAGTAGTCCCGGGACAGGGGCGAGGGGAAACATTCAGTACTTC. The J gene is TRBJ2-4, the V gene TRBV19; 10 bases match TRBD1. The germline V gene has CDR1 LNHDA and CDR2 SQIVND (reference sequence). The CDR3 consists of 16 residues. V lost 5 bases to trimming and J lost 6 bases; unmatched junction nucleotides: 10.

This clonotype has a handful of counts. V and J are TRBV27 and TRBJ2-7; no reliable D call. CDR1 is MNHEY and CDR2 is SMNVEV in the germline V gene (reference sequence). V lost 3 bases to trimming and J lost 2 bases, with 11 bases between them. This CDR3 has 14 residues. CDR3 nucleotides: TGTGCCAGCAGTTTTAGTAAGAATACCTACGAGCAGTACTTC. Protein product: CASSFSKNTYEQYF.

The chain employs TRBV7-9 and TRBJ2-1, with TRBD2 matching 8 bases. Germline V gene lookup returns CDR1 SEHNR and CDR2 FQNEAQ (reference sequence). The CDR3 totals 19 residues. V lost 5 bases to trimming and J lost 0 bases; unmatched junction nucleotides: 15. The CDR3 region has the DNA TGTGCCAGCAGCAACCATATAGCGGGATTTACGAGCTCCTACAATGAGCAGTTCTTC. Encoded protein: CASSNHIAGFTSSYNEQFF.

At least ten counts were recorded for this clonotype. The chain employs TRBV7-9 and TRBJ1-6; D possibly corresponds to TRBD1 (5 bases). CDR1 is SEHNR, CDR2 FQNEAQ, per germline (reference sequence). V lost 5 bases, J lost 5 bases, and 10 bases lay in between. The length of the CDR3 is 14 residues. This CDR3 reads CASSGRDHNSPLHF. CDR3 coding DNA: TGTGCCAGCAGCGGACGGGACCATAATTCACCCCTCCACTTT.